A selection of T cell receptor beta chains follows, all from one sample in a study of brain T cells in children with intractable seizures. The repertoire was sequenced with immunoSEQ multiplex PCR; TCRdb's copy has only in-frame clones and lacks some. The sample comprises over 20,000 clones, approximately 94% of which are singletons, and about 6% rests with the top ten. Sequenced material: peripheral blood, taken at surgery. Receptors were obtained from a boy between 5 and 17 years old with focal cortical dysplasia and intractable seizures. Both conserved end residues are part of each CDR3.

V gene,J gene,CDR3 protein
TRBV18,TRBJ1-4,CASSPSSNEKLFF
TRBV2,TRBJ1-1,CASKGDLNTEAFF
TRBV25-1,TRBJ1-2,CASRGTGIHYGYTF
TRBV11-2,TRBJ1-6,CASSSTEYNSPLHF
TRBV11-2,TRBJ2-3,CASSLDVPRTDTQYF
TRBV19,TRBJ1-1,CASSIDPPGTGRRAFF
TRBV28,TRBJ2-7,CASSLNSYEQYF
TRBV7-9,TRBJ2-5,CASSLLADQTQYF
TRBV5-5,TRBJ2-3,CASSLAGNKADTQYF
TRBV15,TRBJ1-4,CATSRDRGYNEKLFF